The 21 T cell receptor beta chains below all came from one sample that was sequenced in a study of CD8 T cells in ankylosing spondylitis. TCRdb recomputed calls from the 5' RACE reads with MiXCR, one row per CDR3 protein. The table lists some 240,000 distinct CDR3 sequences, about 18% of them singletons. Specimen: blood, either unsorted or a sorted T cell fraction (not recorded which). Every receptor here comes from a male donor with ankylosing spondylitis or in good health (not recorded which).

The chain joins TRBV6-1 to TRBJ2-1; a weak D match, TRBD2 (5 bases). The CDR3 runs 13 residues. Germline V lookup: CDR1 MNHNS, CDR2 SASEGT. Deletions cut 6 bases from V and 6 bases from J, with 12 bases between. This chain's CDR3 is CASSHGLANEQFF. CDR3 DNA: TGTGCCAGCAGCCACGGACTGGCCAATGAGCAGTTCTTC.

V is TRBV11-1 and J is TRBJ2-5; 16 positions match TRBD2. Germline-derived CDR1 and CDR2 are SGHAT and FQDESV (reference sequence). Trimming took 0 bases from V and 3 from J; bases not matched to a gene: 4. This CDR3 spans 18 amino acids. CDR3 loop: CASSLAGLAGGPEETQYF. CDR3 DNA sequence: TGTGCCAGCAGCTTAGCGGGACTAGCGGGAGGGCCGGAAGAGACCCAGTACTTC.

This clonotype was seen a handful of times. The chain joins TRBV19 to TRBJ2-1; tentative D call: TRBD1 (6 bases). This CDR3 contains 13 residues. In germline, CDR1 is LNHDA, CDR2 SQIVND (reference sequence). Trimming took off 2 bases at V and 6 bases at J, with 8 bases between the two ends. The CDR3 region is CASSILGGNEQFF. As DNA, the CDR3 is TGTGCCAGTAGTATACTAGGGGGCAATGAGCAGTTCTTC. Complete variable domain (other parts from reference TRBV19 and TRBJ2-1): DGGITQSPKYLFRKEGQNVTLSCEQNLNHDAMYWYRQDPGQGLRLIYYSQIVNDFQKGDIAEGYSVSREKKESFPLTVTSAQKNPTAFYLCASSILGGNEQFFGPGTRLTVL.

This clonotype was recorded many times. The chain is built from TRBV12-3 or TRBV12-4 and TRBJ2-1; D might be TRBD1 or TRBD2, each matching 6 bases. This CDR3 has 13 residues. Trimming took 6 bases from V and 7 from J, leaving 13 bases between them. CDR3 loop: CASSRTGANEQFF. CDR3 in DNA: TGTGCCAGCAGCCGAACGGGGGCGAATGAGCAGTTCTTC.

This clonotype was recorded at least ten times. The chain has TRBV10-2 and TRBJ2-2; TRBD2 agrees at 14 bases. Germline V CDR1 and CDR2: WSHSY, SAAADI. The CDR3 length is 16 residues. Trimming removed 3 bases from V and 5 bases from J; junction bases left unmatched: 2. The DNA of the CDR3 is TGCGCCAGCAGTGAAGGGACTAGCGGGAGTACCGGGGAGCTGTTTTTT. Its protein product is CASSEGTSGSTGELFF.

This clonotype was observed a handful of times. The CDR3 loop is CSVGDHSYEQYF. The CDR3 DNA follows: TGCAGCGTGGGAGACCACTCCTACGAGCAGTACTTC. V is TRBV29-1 and J is TRBJ2-7; possibly TRBD2 for D (5 bases). Germline lookup yields CDR1 SQVTM and CDR2 ANQGSEA. This CDR3 region has 12 residues. V lost 6 bases, J lost 0 bases, and 9 bases lay in between.

This clonotype was counted ten times or more. The chain carries TRBV9 and TRBJ2-7; D remains unclear. Germline CDR1 SGDLS, CDR2 YYNGEE. The V end lost 0 bases, the J end lost 6 bases, and 13 bases lay between the germline ends. The CDR3 has 14 residues. The CDR3 region has the DNA TGTGCCAGCAGCGTAGCGTCCCAGTTCGGCGAGCAGTACTTC. Its protein is CASSVASQFGEQYF.

This clonotype occurred a few times. The chain combines TRBV15 with TRBJ2-1, with 7 bases fitting TRBD2. This CDR3 comprises 15 residues. J gave up 2 bases and V 0 bases, and 1 base lay outside the gene matches. Germline loops: CDR1 LNHNV, CDR2 YYDKDF (reference sequence). CDR3 region: CATSREREPYNEQFF. The CDR3, as DNA: TGTGCCACCAGCAGAGAGCGGGAGCCCTACAATGAGCAGTTCTTC.

This clonotype was seen a handful of times. V and J are TRBV12-3 or TRBV12-4 and TRBJ2-4, with D perhaps TRBD2 (5 bases). This CDR3 contains 14 residues. Trimming removed 5 bases at V and 3 bases at J, with 11 bases between. The CDR3 DNA reads as TGTGCCAGCAGTCCCGGGGAAGGCAAAAACATTCAGTACTTC. Its protein is CASSPGEGKNIQYF.

This clonotype was seen repeatedly, ten times or more. One end of the junction varies from germline; a read error may be responsible. V and J are TRBV7-7 and TRBJ2-5, with D unclear. Germline-derived CDR1 and CDR2 are SSHAT and FNYEAQ (reference sequence). The CDR3 consists of 13 residues. Here the CDR3 reads CASSLIAQETQYF. DNA of the CDR3: TGTGCTAGCAGCTTGATTGCTCAAGAGACCCAGTACTTC.

In this sample, this clonotype turned up a few times. This rearrangement joins TRBV12-3 or TRBV12-4 to TRBJ2-2, with 9 bases identical to TRBD1. The V and J ends lost 6 bases and 5 bases, in that order; junction bases with no gene match: 1. The CDR3 length is 13 residues. In DNA form, the CDR3 reads TGTGCCAGCAGGGGACAGGGAACCGGGGAGCTGTTTTTT. Encoded protein: CASRGQGTGELFF.

V and J are TRBV20-1 and TRBJ2-5, with a possible D match to TRBD1 (5 bases). Germline CDR1 is DFQATT and CDR2 is SNEGSKA (reference sequence). This CDR3 spans 15 amino acids. Trimming pared 1 base from V and 4 bases from J, leaving 16 bases between. The CDR3 nucleotides are TGCAGTGCTAGAGTGGGCCCAAAGGGGCCAGAGACCCAGTACTTC. It yields the protein CSARVGPKGPETQYF.

In its sample, this clonotype was seen many times. The chain recombines TRBV6-1 with TRBJ2-1, with 7 bases matching TRBD2. J lost 1 base, V lost 11 bases, and 5 bases had no gene match. Germline V lookup: CDR1 MNHNS, CDR2 SASEGT. The CDR3 length is 13 residues. In nucleotides, the CDR3 is TGTGCCGGCGGGAGTCTGTCCTACAATGAGCAGTTCTTC. Translating it yields CAGGSLSYNEQFF.

This clonotype has ten or more counts. The rearrangement links TRBV20-1 to TRBJ2-5; weak D call: TRBD2 (5 bases). The germline gives CDR1 DFQATT, CDR2 SNEGSKA (reference sequence). Between the trimmed V and J ends, which lost 2 bases and 1 base, there was a span of 11 bases. The CDR3 has 14 residues. The CDR3 loop is CSARPLAIQETQYF. CDR3 sequence (DNA): TGCAGTGCTAGACCCTTAGCGATCCAAGAGACCCAGTACTTC.

This clonotype turned up a few times. As DNA, the CDR3 is TGCAGTGCTAGAGAAGAACGGGGGAATGAGCAGTTCTTC. Its protein product is CSAREERGNEQFF. The V call is TRBV20-1, the J call TRBJ2-1; D is possibly TRBD2 (6 bases). Germline V CDR1 and CDR2: DFQATT, SNEGSKA (reference sequence). This CDR3 is built from 13 residues. V was pared by 0 bases and J by 7 bases, with 10 bases between.

CDR3 residues: CASSLWGGYQETQYF. CDR3 nucleotides: TGTGCCAGCAGCTTATGGGGAGGGTACCAAGAGACCCAGTACTTC. V gene TRBV7-2 combines with J gene TRBJ2-5; 7 positions agree with TRBD2. Germline V gene sequence: CDR1 SGHTA, CDR2 FQGNSA. This CDR3 is built from 15 residues. V lost 2 bases to trimming and J lost 0 bases; unmatched junction nucleotides: 3.

The CDR3 region is CAISWTSGSRVYEQFF. CDR3 DNA: TGTGCCATCAGCTGGACTAGCGGGAGTCGGGTTTATGAGCAGTTCTTC. The chain has TRBV10-3 and TRBJ2-1; TRBD2 aligns across 13 bases. The germline V gene encodes CDR1 ENHRY and CDR2 SYGVKD. The CDR3 contains 16 residues. Trimming at V came to 6 bases and at J to 8 bases, leaving 10 bases not matched to a gene.

The chain links TRBV5-1 to TRBJ2-3; D possibly corresponds to TRBD1 (6 bases). The CDR3 consists of 16 residues. Germline CDR1 SGHRS, CDR2 YFSETQ. Trimming pared 0 bases from V and 0 bases from J, leaving 11 bases between. Here the CDR3 reads CASSLGQGLSTDTQYF. The CDR3 DNA sequence: TGCGCCAGCAGCTTGGGGCAGGGGCTGAGCACAGATACGCAGTATTTT.

A note on this clonotype: It may be a read error: a sequence one base away is much more abundant. This chain uses TRBV4-1 with TRBJ2-1, with no clear D. CDR1 and CDR2 (germline): MGHRA, YSYEKL. V lost 2 bases to trimming and J lost 7 bases, with 3 bases between them. The CDR3 covers 11 residues. This CDR3 reads CASSQRNEQFF. Written as DNA, the CDR3 is TGCGCCAGCAGCCAACGAAATGAGCAGTTCTTC.

This clonotype was seen more than once but under ten times. A much larger clone lies one base from this, so it may be a read error. The conserved closing phenylalanine or tryptophan is absent in this CDR3, likely reflecting a read error. The rearrangement links TRBV20-1 to TRBJ2-1, with D possibly TRBD2 on 6 matching bases. Trimming removed 8 bases from V and 2 bases from J, with 28 bases in between. The CDR3 loop spans 18 amino acids. Germline-derived CDR1 and CDR2 are DFQATT and SNEGSKA (reference sequence). The CDR3 is CSPRIAAGSPGAYNEQFL. Here the CDR3 DNA reads TGCAGTCCACGCATTGCGGCGGGAAGCCCGGGGGCCTACAATGAGCAGTTCCTC.

The rearrangement links TRBV4-2 to TRBJ2-3; D is perhaps TRBD1 (5 bases). The CDR3 runs 17 residues. Germline CDR1 LGHNA, CDR2 YNFKEQ. V was cut by 0 bases and J by 0 bases, with 13 bases left in between. CDR3 in amino acids: CASSQDPRVMSTDTQYF. CDR3 DNA sequence: TGTGCCAGCAGCCAAGACCCCAGGGTTATGAGCACAGATACGCAGTATTTT.